This T cell receptor beta chain was retrieved from a study of T cells in Graves' hyperthyroidism and ophthalmopathy. Study results and caveats: Blood also contained most expanded thyroid clonotypes above 0.001. Ophthalmopathy onset followed model prediction by a median approximately 7 months.

A patient was excluded if there was uncontrolled infection, other autoimmune disease, pregnancy or lactation. Amplified TCR beta CDR3 regions came from RNA transcripts. TCR CDR3 underwent first-round RT-PCR with the HTBI primer set. TCRdb recomputed calls from the multiplex PCR reads with MiXCR, one row per CDR3 protein. The sample consists of fewer than 650,000 distinct CDR3 sequences, 46% of them appearing once. Note on this clonotype: Its matching antigen is unknown.

V shed 4 bases and J 7 bases; nucleotides not matched to a gene: 6. CDR1 is WNHNN, CDR2 SYGVQD, per germline (reference sequence). There are 13 residues in the CDR3. The gene calls are TRBV10-1 and TRBJ1-2; 7 bases fit TRBD1. This TCR was recovered from an adult woman with Graves' disease, either hyperthyroidism or ophthalmopathy (not recorded which). Input material: peripheral blood or thyroid tissue (not recorded which). The CDR3 sequence: CASSADRASGYTF. Here the CDR3 DNA reads TGCGCCAGCAGTGCAGACAGGGCTTCTGGCTACACCTTC.